What follows are 19 T cell receptor beta chains derived from one specimen sequenced in a study of blood T cell repertoires in COVID-19. Data came from immunoSEQ multiplex PCR; TCRdb stores just in-frame clones and leaves some out. Among tens of thousands of clones listed, about four fifths were seen once. Sequences were obtained from peripheral blood. The receptors derive from a human donor in a cohort sampled during active COVID-19.

This chain connects TRBV27 to TRBJ2-7; tentative D call: TRBD2 (7 bases). Trimming shortened V by 2 bases and J by 2 bases, and 13 bases separated the two germline ends. Germline assignment: CDR1 MNHEY and CDR2 SMNVEV (reference sequence). The CDR3 covers 15 residues. The CDR3 DNA is TGTGCCAGCAGTTTACGGGGGGCAGCGGCCTACGAGCAGTACTTC. Translated, it gives CASSLRGAAAYEQYF.

This rearrangement joins TRBV7-9 to TRBJ1-5, with 10 bases aligning to TRBD1. Looked up from germline, CDR1 is SEHNR and CDR2 is FQNEAQ (reference sequence). V shed 5 bases and J 3 bases; nucleotides not matched to a gene: 1. The CDR3 sequence is 14 residues long. This CDR3 is CASSRQGANQPQHF. The CDR3 bases are TGTGCCAGCAGCCGACAGGGGGCCAATCAGCCCCAGCATTTT.

The V and J genes are TRBV5-1 and TRBJ1-1; perhaps TRBD1 as D (5 bases). Germline-derived CDR1 and CDR2 are SGHRS and YFSETQ. Trimming took 4 bases from V and 6 from J, leaving 16 bases between them. The CDR3 has 14 amino acids. CDR3 in amino acids: CASSPGRPGAEAFF. The CDR3 DNA sequence: TGCGCCAGCAGCCCGGGACGGCCGGGAGCTGAAGCTTTCTTT. Based on the CDR3 plus reference TRBV5-1 and TRBJ1-1, the full variable domain is KAGVTQTPRYLIKTRGQQVTLSCSPISGHRSVSWYQQTPGQGLQFLFEYFSETQRNKGNFPGRFSGRQFSNSRSEMNVSTLELGDSALYLCASSPGRPGAEAFFGQGTRLTVV.

Points on this clone: The DNA is omitted, as the CDR3 cannot be located on it reliably, and the CDR3 follows TCRdb's listing. The chain couples TRBV27 to TRBJ1-5; the DNA was not used to check the table's D call, TRBD1. 15 amino acids form the CDR3, both terminal residues included. Germline V gene sequence: CDR1 MNHEY, CDR2 SMNVEV (reference sequence). CDR3 region: CASSSSTGRNQPQHF.

V and J are TRBV27 and TRBJ1-5; weak D call: TRBD1 (5 bases). V was shortened by 6 bases and J by 4 bases, with 16 bases between the two germline ends. CDR3 size: 15 residues. Germline V lookup: CDR1 MNHEY, CDR2 SMNVEV (reference sequence). CDR3 DNA sequence: TGTGCCAGCAGGGTAACCAGGGATGCGAATCAGCCCCAGCATTTT. Protein sequence: CASRVTRDANQPQHF.

This clone was found a few times. CDR3: CASSLTLSRALKTQHF. In DNA, the CDR3 is TGTGCCAGCAGCTTAACCTTGTCCAGGGCGCTTAAGACCCAGCATTTT. J is TRBJ1-5 and V is TRBV7-9, with D perhaps TRBD1 (5 bases). The germline gives CDR1 SEHNR, CDR2 FQNEAQ (reference sequence). Between the trimmed V and J ends, which lost 2 bases and 11 bases, there was a span of 22 bases. The CDR3 runs to 16 residues.

By sample share, this clone is large. J is TRBJ2-3 and V is TRBV7-2; TRBD1 aligns across 7 bases. Germline V gene lookup returns CDR1 SGHTA and CDR2 FQGNSA. V gave up 4 bases and J gave up 6 bases; unmatched junction bases: 10. CDR3 length: 15 amino acids. CDR3 in DNA: TGTGCCAGCAGCTCACAGGGGCAGGTGGACGATACGCAGTATTTT. It specifies CASSSQGQVDDTQYF.

The chain recombines TRBV5-1 with TRBJ2-4, with TRBD1 as a possible D gene (5 bases). Trimming left V 0 bases short and J 1 base short, with 5 bases between. The CDR3 length is 14 residues. Germline V gene sequence: CDR1 SGHRS, CDR2 YFSETQ. CDR3 region: CASSLEGAKNIQYF. CDR3 nucleotides: TGCGCCAGCAGCTTGGAGGGGGCCAAAAACATTCAGTACTTC.

The CDR3 sequence: CASSSGQGGETQYF. CDR3 sequence (DNA): TGTGCCAGCAGCTCAGGACAGGGGGGTGAGACCCAGTACTTC. V and J are TRBV7-6 and TRBJ2-5, with 10 bases identical to TRBD1. The CDR3 is 14 residues long. Germline V gene lookup returns CDR1 SGHVS and CDR2 FNYEAQ. The junction had 4 bases not matched to a gene; V was cut back by 4 bases and J by 5 bases.

The chain is built from TRBV29-1 and TRBJ1-2, with D maybe TRBD1 (6 bases). The CDR3 is made up of 11 amino acids. Trimming removed 4 bases at V and 6 bases at J, with 9 bases between. The germline V gene encodes CDR1 SQVTM and CDR2 ANQGSEA. DNA of the CDR3: TGCAGCGTTGTTGGGGGCCATGGCTACACCTTC. This sequence encodes CSVVGGHGYTF. Using reference TRBV29-1 and TRBJ1-2 for the parts outside the CDR3, the full variable domain is SAVISQKPSRDICQRGTSLTIQCQVDSQVTMMFWYRQQPGQSLTLIATANQGSEATYESGFVIDKFPISRPNLTFSTLTVSNMSPEDSSIYLCSVVGGHGYTFGSGTRLTVV.

A word on this clone: The identical CDR3 is also encoded by other nucleotide sequences in the sample. The CDR3 loop is CSVELGGESEQFF. CDR3 bases: TGCAGCGTTGAACTGGGCGGGGAGAGTGAGCAGTTCTTC. The chain is built from TRBV29-1 and TRBJ2-1, with a tentative D call TRBD2 (6 bases). Trimming took off 2 bases at V and 9 bases at J, with 14 bases between the two ends. Looked up from germline, CDR1 is SQVTM and CDR2 is ANQGSEA. The CDR3 is made up of 13 amino acids.

The chain joins TRBV28 to TRBJ2-3; 7 bases line up with TRBD1. The CDR3 has 13 residues. With V trimmed by 8 bases and J by 1 base, 3 bases remained unmatched. The V gene's germline CDR1 is MDHEN and CDR2 SYDVKM. The CDR3 DNA reads TGTGCCAGCCTAGGACAGGGCACAGATACGCAGTATTTT. Amino acid sequence: CASLGQGTDTQYF.

The V and J genes are TRBV2 and TRBJ1-2; 7 bases are a match to TRBD1. CDR1 and CDR2 (germline): SNHLY, FYNNEI. V was pared by 6 bases and J by 0 bases, with 4 bases of the junction left unmatched. CDR3 length: 14 amino acids. The DNA for the CDR3 is TGTGCCAGCAGCTCGACAGGGACTAACTATGGCTACACCTTC. This sequence encodes CASSSTGTNYGYTF.

The chain couples TRBV5-1 to TRBJ1-2; the match to TRBD1 covers 10 bases. The CDR3 covers 13 residues. V dropped 2 bases and J dropped 6; count of bases not matched to a gene: 1. Germline V gene lookup returns CDR1 SGHRS and CDR2 YFSETQ. The CDR3 nucleotides are TGCGCCAGCAGCTTAGGGACAGGGGATGGCTACACCTTC. Translated, it gives CASSLGTGDGYTF.

This clone was seen many times. The chain recombines TRBV4-2 with TRBJ1-5, with 9 bases fitting TRBD1. The CDR3 has 16 amino acids. V shed 0 bases and J 5 bases; nucleotides not matched to a gene: 5. Germline loops: CDR1 LGHNA, CDR2 YNFKEQ. In nucleotides, the CDR3 is TGTGCCAGCAGCCAAGATCCACAGGGGGCCGATCAGCCCCAGCATTTT. It translates to CASSQDPQGADQPQHF.

The V call is TRBV2, the J call TRBJ2-2, with 10 bases aligning to TRBD1. Germline lookup yields CDR1 SNHLY and CDR2 FYNNEI. After removal of 6 bases from V and 7 bases from J, the junction contained 11 bases not matched to a gene. The CDR3 sequence is 16 residues long. CDR3 in DNA: TGTGCCAGCAGCGCCGGGACAGGGGTATCGGGCGGGGAGCTGTTTTTT. Translation gives CASSAGTGVSGGELFF.

The CDR3 loop is CAWSYGTETYEQYF. The CDR3 region has the DNA TGTGCCTGGAGTTACGGGACTGAGACCTACGAGCAGTACTTC. This chain links TRBV30 with TRBJ2-7, with D possibly TRBD2 on 6 matching bases. Germline lookup yields CDR1 GTSNPN and CDR2 SVGIG (reference sequence). The CDR3 extends over 14 amino acids. Trimming shortened V by 2 bases and J by 2 bases, and 13 bases separated the two germline ends.

V and J are TRBV4-1 and TRBJ2-4; TRBD1 matches 7 bases. Germline loops: CDR1 MGHRA, CDR2 YSYEKL. CDR3 length: 18 amino acids. V lost 0 bases, J lost 0 bases, and 8 bases stayed unmatched. In DNA, the CDR3 is TGCGCCAGCAGCCAAGATCGGGACAGTGCCCTAGCCAAAAACATTCAGTACTTC. It yields the protein CASSQDRDSALAKNIQYF.

This rearrangement joins TRBV29-1 to TRBJ1-1; D is possibly TRBD1 (5 bases). Looked up from germline, CDR1 is SQVTM and CDR2 is ANQGSEA. V lost 2 bases to trimming and J lost 5 bases, with 9 bases between them. The CDR3 length is 12 residues. This CDR3 reads CSVEQGRTEAFF. The CDR3 coding sequence is TGCAGCGTTGAACAGGGTCGGACTGAAGCTTTCTTT.